Below, 29 T cell receptor beta chains from the same sample are listed, as sequenced in a study of T cell responses to AZD1222 COVID-19 vaccine. TCRdb's table, derived via immunoSEQ multiplex PCR, lists solely in-frame clones and lacks some. The sample holds more than 95,000 clones; roughly 87% are singletons and the top ten take 4.5% to 6%. This sample comprised peripheral blood, obtained on day 0 of AZD1222 vaccination. Receptors originate from an adult in good health.

This clone was seen only once. CDR3 sequence reads: CASSYSQTLNTEAFF. The CDR3 DNA sequence: TGTGCCAGCAGTTACAGTCAGACCTTGAACACTGAAGCTTTCTTT. V usage is TRBV6-2 or TRBV6-3 and J usage is TRBJ1-1; no reliable D call. Germline V gives CDR1 MNHEY, CDR2 SVGEGT. The V and J ends lost 2 bases and 0 bases respectively, with 10 bases between them. CDR3 length: 15 residues.

The chain has TRBV18 and TRBJ2-7; D gene uncertain. The germline V and J ends were trimmed by 1 base and 0 bases, with 4 bases remaining between them. The CDR3 runs 13 residues. Per germline, CDR1 KGHSH and CDR2 LQKENI. The CDR3 nucleotides read TGTGCCAGCTCACCACGGACCTCCTACGAGCAGTACTTC. This sequence encodes CASSPRTSYEQYF. The entire variable domain, with the rest obtained from reference TRBV18 and TRBJ2-7, is as follows: NAGVMQNPRHLVRRRGQEARLRCSPMKGHSHVYWYRQLPEEGLKFMVYLQKENIIDESGMPKERFSAEFPKEGPSILRIQQVVRGDSAAYFCASSPRTSYEQYFGPGTRLTVT.

The chain links TRBV7-2 to TRBJ2-1, with 9 bases aligning to TRBD1. Germline lookup yields CDR1 SGHTA and CDR2 FQGNSA. This CDR3 has 16 amino acids. V lost 2 bases to trimming and J lost 5 bases; unmatched junction nucleotides: 7. The CDR3 DNA reads TGTGCCAGCAGCTTAAGGGGACAGGGTTCCGACAATGAGCAGTTCTTC. Its protein product is CASSLRGQGSDNEQFF.

V is TRBV5-4 and J is TRBJ2-7, with 9 positions matching TRBD1. This CDR3 contains 15 residues. J lost 6 bases, V lost 0 bases, and 7 bases had no gene match. Germline V gene lookup returns CDR1 SGHNT and CDR2 YYREEE (reference sequence). Written as DNA, the CDR3 is TGTGCCAGCAGCTTGGGGGGACAGGGTATTAGCGAGCAGTACTTC. Translation: CASSLGGQGISEQYF.

The rearrangement uses TRBV7-2 and TRBJ1-2; D is ambiguous. The germline V and J ends were trimmed by 5 bases and 4 bases, with 14 bases remaining between them. This CDR3 region has 14 residues. Germline CDR1 is SGHTA and CDR2 is FQGNSA. The CDR3 DNA follows: TGTGCCAGCAGCCCCGGCGGGAATATCTATGGCTACACCTTC. Translated: CASSPGGNIYGYTF.

The CDR3 DNA is TGCAGCGTCCGACGACAGGCAGCCACCGGCTATGGCTACACCTTC. The encoded protein is CSVRRQAATGYGYTF. The rearrangement uses TRBV29-1 and TRBJ1-2, with a weak D call TRBD1 (6 bases). Germline-derived CDR1 and CDR2 are SQVTM and ANQGSEA. This CDR3 contains 15 residues. V was clipped by 6 bases and J by 4 bases, with 21 bases between them.

The rearrangement joins TRBV7-2 to TRBJ2-7; possibly TRBD1 for D (5 bases). This CDR3 is built from 14 residues. Trimming stripped 6 bases from V and 2 bases from J, with 14 bases between. CDR1 SGHTA and CDR2 FQGNSA come from the germline V gene. This CDR3 reads CASSRNSGTYEQYF. DNA for the CDR3: TGTGCCAGCAGTCGTAATTCAGGGACCTACGAGCAGTACTTC.

The chain is built from TRBV12-3 or TRBV12-4 and TRBJ1-1; TRBD1 is a possible D gene (5 bases). CDR3 size: 13 residues. V was clipped by 5 bases and J by 8 bases, with 15 bases between them. CDR3 in amino acids: CASSLGGEGEAFF. The CDR3 DNA is TGTGCCAGCAGTCTGGGGGGGGAGGGCGAAGCTTTCTTT.

V gene TRBV7-2 combines with J gene TRBJ1-3; the D gene is possibly TRBD1 (5 bases). Trimming cost V 5 bases and J 0 bases, with 8 bases left between them. Looked up from germline, CDR1 is SGHTA and CDR2 is FQGNSA. The CDR3 has 14 amino acids. For the CDR3, the DNA is TGTGCCAGCAGCCAGGGCCCCTCTGGAAACACCATATATTTT. Protein sequence: CASSQGPSGNTIYF.

V gene TRBV14 combines with J gene TRBJ1-4; the D is unclear. Between the trimmed V and J ends, which lost 3 bases and 2 bases, there was a span of 10 bases. The CDR3 loop spans 15 amino acids. Germline V gene sequence: CDR1 SGHDN, CDR2 FVKESK. In DNA form, the CDR3 reads TGTGCCAGCAGCCATTTACGGGCGACTAATGAAAAACTGTTTTTT. It specifies CASSHLRATNEKLFF.

This sequence joins TRBV19 and TRBJ1-3; D may be TRBD1 (6 bases). The V end was cut by 3 bases, the J end by 3 bases, with 12 bases between. The CDR3 loop spans 15 amino acids. CDR1 is LNHDA, CDR2 SQIVND, per germline (reference sequence). This CDR3 is CASSMAGGLGNTIYF. The CDR3 region has the DNA TGTGCCAGTAGTATGGCGGGGGGCCTTGGAAACACCATATATTTT.

This clone was seen only a few times. The chain links TRBV5-6 to TRBJ1-5, with unresolved D. V was cut by 4 bases and J by 5 bases, with 10 bases left in between. This CDR3 is 13 amino acids long. Germline CDR1 SGHDT, CDR2 YYEEEE. CDR3 bases: TGTGCCAGCAGCCTATCTCCATATCAGCCCCAGCATTTT. It encodes CASSLSPYQPQHF.

For the CDR3, the DNA is TGTGCCAGTAGGGGGACAGCAACTAATGAAAAACTGTTTTTT. As protein: CASRGTATNEKLFF. The chain couples TRBV19 to TRBJ1-4, with 7 bases identical to TRBD1. Germline V gene data show CDR1 as LNHDA and CDR2 as SQIVND (reference sequence). The V gene end was trimmed by 6 bases and the J gene end by 0 bases; junction bases not matched to a gene: 1. This CDR3 region has 14 residues.

The chain recombines TRBV5-6 with TRBJ2-3; 7 bases are a match to TRBD2. Germline V gene lookup returns CDR1 SGHDT and CDR2 YYEEEE. Trimming cost V 0 bases and J 5 bases; bases outside gene matches: 3. This CDR3 has 14 residues. In nucleotides, the CDR3 is TGTGCCAGCAGCTTGGCGCCGGGGGGAGATACGCAGTATTTT. This encodes CASSLAPGGDTQYF.

J is TRBJ1-2 and V is TRBV12-3 or TRBV12-4, with D possibly being TRBD1 (5 bases). This CDR3 region has 13 residues. V was cut by 1 base and J by 8 bases, with 11 bases left in between. The CDR3: CASSLGRVGGYTF. Here the CDR3 DNA reads TGTGCCAGCAGTTTAGGCAGGGTGGGAGGCTACACCTTC.

The chain employs TRBV7-6 and TRBJ1-2; 7 bases align to TRBD1. The CDR3 length is 13 residues. Unmatched junction bases numbered 8, after V lost 8 bases and J lost 5 bases. Germline V gene lookup returns CDR1 SGHVS and CDR2 FNYEAQ. In DNA form, the CDR3 reads TGTGCCAGCGGACCGGGACAGAGTTATGGCTACACCTTC. Protein sequence: CASGPGQSYGYTF.

This chain connects TRBV7-9 to TRBJ1-4; no definite D call. V lost 1 base to trimming and J lost 3 bases, with 6 bases between them. This CDR3 contains 14 residues. CDR1 is SEHNR, CDR2 FQNEAQ, per germline (reference sequence). CDR3 amino acids: CASSLGEANEKLFF. The DNA of the CDR3 is TGTGCCAGCAGCTTAGGAGAAGCTAATGAAAAACTGTTTTTT. Filled out from reference TRBV7-9 and TRBJ1-4, the complete variable domain reads DTGVSQNPRHKITKRGQNVTFRCDPISEHNRLYWYRQTLGQGPEFLTYFQNEAQLEKSRLLSDRFSAERPKGSFSTLEIQRTEQGDSAMYLCASSLGEANEKLFFGSGTQLSVL.

The chain joins TRBV2 to TRBJ1-3; D is uncertain. The CDR3 sequence is 10 residues long. Germline V gene data show CDR1 as SNHLY and CDR2 as FYNNEI. Trimming cost V 8 bases and J 5 bases, with 4 bases left between them. The CDR3 sequence: CASQRNTIYF. The CDR3 DNA reads as TGTGCCAGCCAGAGAAACACCATATATTTT.

The genes are TRBV2 and TRBJ2-7; D is undetermined. Germline CDR1 is SNHLY and CDR2 is FYNNEI. Trimming pared 7 bases from V and 3 bases from J, leaving 7 bases between. There are 11 residues in the CDR3. The CDR3 is CASTDIYEQYF. For the CDR3, the DNA is TGTGCCAGCACGGATATCTACGAGCAGTACTTC.

A few counts support this clone. This chain uses TRBV11-2 with TRBJ1-2, with D unclear. Germline CDR1 and CDR2: SGHAT and FQNNGV. The CDR3 sequence is 14 residues long. V was clipped by 5 bases and J by 8 bases, with 18 bases between them. CDR3 DNA sequence: TGTGCCAGCAGCCTCTTGGGGTCGGCGAGCGGCTACACCTTC. Protein product: CASSLLGSASGYTF.

This chain uses TRBV3-1 (or the pseudogene TRBV3-2) with TRBJ1-1; a possible D gene is TRBD1 (5 bases). The CDR3 sequence is 11 residues long. Germline V gene sequence: CDR1 LGHDT, CDR2 YNNKEL (reference sequence). V shed 6 bases and J shed 6 bases, with 8 bases lying between them. The CDR3 spells CASRRGAEAFF. The CDR3 region has the DNA TGTGCCAGCAGAAGAGGGGCTGAAGCTTTCTTT.

This clone occurred once. This CDR3 is CASSPGQNYGYTF. CDR3 DNA: TGTGCCAGCAGCCCAGGACAGAACTATGGCTACACCTTC. The rearrangement links TRBV7-2 to TRBJ1-2, with D possibly being TRBD1 (6 bases). CDR3 length equals 13 residues. Trimming pared 5 bases from V and 2 bases from J, leaving 9 bases between. CDR1 SGHTA and CDR2 FQGNSA come from the germline V gene.

This chain joins TRBV30 and TRBJ1-3; no reliable D call. CDR3 length equals 14 residues. Looked up from germline, CDR1 is GTSNPN and CDR2 is SVGIG (reference sequence). The germline V and J ends were trimmed by 4 bases and 2 bases, with 12 bases remaining between them. The CDR3 reads CAWTDGFTGNTIYF. CDR3 bases: TGTGCCTGGACTGACGGTTTTACTGGAAACACCATATATTTT.

This sequence joins TRBV4-3 and TRBJ2-7; no definite D call. Trimming took off 0 bases at V and 5 bases at J, with 17 bases between the two ends. This CDR3 is built from 16 residues. Per the germline V gene, CDR1 is LGHNA and CDR2 is YSLEER. DNA for the CDR3: TGCGCCAGCAGCCAAGACGCCCGACTCACTACCAACGAGCAGTACTTC. This gives the protein CASSQDARLTTNEQYF.

J is TRBJ1-3 and V is TRBV4-3; no clear D gene. The V gene's germline CDR1 is LGHNA and CDR2 YSLEER. Deletions cut 1 base from V and 9 bases from J, with 13 bases between. The CDR3 has 14 amino acids. The CDR3 region has the DNA TGCGCCAGCAGCCAAGGGGTCATGGAGTCCACCATATATTTT. It is translated as CASSQGVMESTIYF.

V usage is TRBV5-4 and J usage is TRBJ1-1, with D unresolved. V lost 0 bases and J 3 bases, leaving 6 bases between the germline ends. This CDR3 comprises 13 residues. Per germline, CDR1 SGHNT and CDR2 YYREEE (reference sequence). The CDR3 DNA is TGTGCCAGCAGCTTGGGTCTGGACACTGAAGCTTTCTTT. This encodes CASSLGLDTEAFF. Full variable domain (remainder filled in from reference TRBV5-4 and TRBJ1-1): ETGVTQSPTHLIKTRGQQVTLRCSSQSGHNTVSWYQQALGQGPQFIFQYYREEENGRGNFPPRFSGLQFPNYSSELNVNALELDDSALYLCASSLGLDTEAFFGQGTRLTVV.

This clone has a single count. The V call is TRBV4-3, the J call TRBJ1-5; 9 nucleotides match TRBD1. The CDR3 extends over 18 amino acids. Germline CDR1 and CDR2: LGHNA and YSLEER. V was pared by 0 bases and J by 6 bases, with 12 bases of the junction left unmatched. As DNA, the CDR3 is TGCGCCAGCAGCCAAGATCTTTTTCGACAGGGGGTGAGTCAGCCCCAGCATTTT. Translation gives CASSQDLFRQGVSQPQHF.

This clone was seen once. J is TRBJ1-1 and V is TRBV7-8; D might be TRBD1 (5 bases). Germline V gives CDR1 SGHVS, CDR2 FQNEAQ. This CDR3 has 19 residues. The V end lost 1 base, the J end lost 2 bases, and 23 bases lay between the germline ends. The CDR3 nucleotides read TGTGCCAGCAGCTTAGGTCATTCGAGAAGGGGACCCCTAAACACTGAAGCTTTCTTT. It codes for CASSLGHSRRGPLNTEAFF.

This chain joins TRBV11-2 and TRBJ1-2; 8 bases agree with TRBD1. Losses at the gene ends were 1 base for V and 1 base for J; bases not matched to a gene: 8. CDR3 length equals 17 residues. The germline gives CDR1 SGHAT, CDR2 FQNNGV. CDR3 in DNA: TGTGCCAGCAGCTTAGGGGGGACAGGAAAGAATAACTATGGCTACACCTTC. Protein product: CASSLGGTGKNNYGYTF.